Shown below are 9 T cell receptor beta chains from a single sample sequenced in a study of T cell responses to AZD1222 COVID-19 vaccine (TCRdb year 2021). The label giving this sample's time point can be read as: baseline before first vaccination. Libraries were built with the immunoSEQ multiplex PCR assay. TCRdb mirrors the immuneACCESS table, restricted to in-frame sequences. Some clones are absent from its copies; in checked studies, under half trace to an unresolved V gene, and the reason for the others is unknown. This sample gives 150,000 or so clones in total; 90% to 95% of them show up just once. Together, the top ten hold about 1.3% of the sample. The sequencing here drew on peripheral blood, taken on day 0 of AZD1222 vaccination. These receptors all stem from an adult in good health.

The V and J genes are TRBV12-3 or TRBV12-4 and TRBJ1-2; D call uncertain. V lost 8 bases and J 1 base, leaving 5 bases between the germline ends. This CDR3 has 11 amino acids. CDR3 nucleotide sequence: TGTGCCAGCGGCGGTAACTATGGCTACACCTTC. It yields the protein CASGGNYGYTF.

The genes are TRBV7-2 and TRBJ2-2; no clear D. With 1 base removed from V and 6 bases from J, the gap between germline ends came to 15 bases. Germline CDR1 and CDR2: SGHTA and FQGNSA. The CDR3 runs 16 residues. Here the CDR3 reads CASSLGFSRRPGELFF. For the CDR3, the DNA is TGTGCCAGCAGCTTAGGTTTCTCGCGACGGCCCGGGGAGCTGTTTTTT.

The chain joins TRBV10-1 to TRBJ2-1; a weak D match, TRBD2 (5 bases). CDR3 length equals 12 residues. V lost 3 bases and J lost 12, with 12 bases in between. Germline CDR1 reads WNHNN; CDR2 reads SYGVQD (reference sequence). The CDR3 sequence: CASSDFGVRQFF. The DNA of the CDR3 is TGCGCCAGCAGTGACTTCGGGGTTAGGCAGTTCTTC.

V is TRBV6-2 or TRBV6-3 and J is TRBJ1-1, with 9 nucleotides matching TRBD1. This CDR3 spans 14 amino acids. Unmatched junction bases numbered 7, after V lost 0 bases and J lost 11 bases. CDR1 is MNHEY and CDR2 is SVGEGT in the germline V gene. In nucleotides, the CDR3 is TGTGCCAGCAGTTACTCCGGGACAGGGCTCGGCGCTTTCTTT. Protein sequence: CASSYSGTGLGAFF.

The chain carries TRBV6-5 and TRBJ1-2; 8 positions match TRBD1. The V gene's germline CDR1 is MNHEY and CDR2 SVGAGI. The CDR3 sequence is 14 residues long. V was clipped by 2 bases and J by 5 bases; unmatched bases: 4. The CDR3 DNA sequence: TGTGCCAGCAGTTACCGGGACAGGCGGTATGGCTACACCTTC. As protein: CASSYRDRRYGYTF.

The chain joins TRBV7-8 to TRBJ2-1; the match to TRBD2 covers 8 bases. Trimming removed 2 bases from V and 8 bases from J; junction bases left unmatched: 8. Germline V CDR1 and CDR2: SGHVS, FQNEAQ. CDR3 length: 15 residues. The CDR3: CASSLLAGGLDEQFF. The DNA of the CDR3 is TGTGCCAGCAGCTTATTGGCGGGAGGTTTAGATGAGCAGTTCTTC. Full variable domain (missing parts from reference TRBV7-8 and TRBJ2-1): GAGVSQSPRYKVAKRGQDVALRCDPISGHVSLFWYQQALGQGPEFLTYFQNEAQLDKSGLPSDRFFAERPEGSVSTLKIQRTQQEDSAVYLCASSLLAGGLDEQFFGPGTRLTVL.

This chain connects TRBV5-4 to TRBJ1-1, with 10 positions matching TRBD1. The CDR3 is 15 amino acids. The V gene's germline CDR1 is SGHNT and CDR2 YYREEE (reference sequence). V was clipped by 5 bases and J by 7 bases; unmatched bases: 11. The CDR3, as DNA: TGTGCCAGCAGGACCGGGACAGGGGTATCGAATGAAGCTTTCTTT. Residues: CASRTGTGVSNEAFF.

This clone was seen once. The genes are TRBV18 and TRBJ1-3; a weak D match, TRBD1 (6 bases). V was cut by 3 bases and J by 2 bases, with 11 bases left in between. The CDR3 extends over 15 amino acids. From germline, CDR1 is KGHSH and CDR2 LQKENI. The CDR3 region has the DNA TGTGCCAGCTCACCCCCCGACAGGACTGGAAACACCATATATTTT. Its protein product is CASSPPDRTGNTIYF.

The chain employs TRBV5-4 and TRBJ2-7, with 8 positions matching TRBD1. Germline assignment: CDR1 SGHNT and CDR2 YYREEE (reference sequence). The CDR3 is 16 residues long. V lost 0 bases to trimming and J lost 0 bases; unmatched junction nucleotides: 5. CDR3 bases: TGTGCCAGCAGCTTGGTCGGGCAGGGGGCCTCCTACGAGCAGTACTTC. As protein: CASSLVGQGASYEQYF.